These T cell receptor beta chains were read from a single sample in a study of T-cell reconstitution after alpha-beta-depleted transplantation in children. Using its own MiXCR run on the PCR reads, TCRdb lists one record per CDR3 protein. The sample yields fewer than 700,000 distinct CDR3 sequences, 10% to 15% seen once. The source was PBMCs, mostly from graft donor cells, collected 360 days after TCRalphabeta/CD19-depleted stem cell transplant. These TCRs come from a male patient under 18 who had a stem cell transplant for acute myeloid leukemia, so the T cells may come from the graft donor. Each CDR3 is given with its conserved first and last residue. Fields, in order: J gene, V gene, clone size, D gene, CDR3 DNA, CDR3 protein. A D gene is named only where the DNA matches it firmly. Part of the rows lack a size; the others show once, few, many or a class for expanded clones.

TRBJ2-7 TRBV14 many TRBD2 TGTGCCAGCAGCCCCTGGACTAGCGGGAGGGCGAACGAGCAGTACTTC CASSPWTSGRANEQYF
TRBJ2-1 TRBV2 . . TGTGCCAGCAGTGAAATGGGCAGGAAATTCAATGAGCAGTTCTTC CASSEMGRKFNEQFF
TRBJ1-5 TRBV12-3/TRBV12-4 . . TGTGCCAGCAGTTTACGTTCAGCCGGGAGGAGTCAGCCCCAGCATTTT CASSLRSAGRSQPQHF
TRBJ2-5 TRBV6-2/TRBV6-3 . . TGTGCCAGCACCAACCCAAGGACTAATATACAAGAGACCCAGTACTTC CASTNPRTNIQETQYF
TRBJ2-7 TRBV28 . . TGTGCCAGCAGTTCCCCCTTTGATGAGCAGTACTTC CASSSPFDEQYF
TRBJ2-1 TRBV5-1 . TRBD2 TGCGCCAGCAGCTTGGCTAGAGCGGGAGGGAACTACAATGAGCAGTTCTTC CASSLARAGGNYNEQFF
TRBJ2-1 TRBV12-3/TRBV12-4 . TRBD2 TGTGCCAGCAGTCCCGTTAGCGGGAGGGGGTACAATGAGCAGTTCTTC CASSPVSGRGYNEQFF
TRBJ2-7 TRBV4-2 many TRBD2 TGTGCCAGCAGCCAAGCAGCGGGAGGAACCATCTACGAGCAGTACTTC CASSQAAGGTIYEQYF
TRBJ2-5 TRBV10-3 . . TGTGCCATCAGTGTAGGTCTTCAAGAGACCCAGTACTTC CAISVGLQETQYF
TRBJ2-3 TRBV4-3 many . TGCGCCAGCAGCCAAGAAGGAGGGGCAGATACGCAGTATTTT CASSQEGGADTQYF
TRBJ2-3 TRBV5-1 . TRBD2 TGCGCCAGCAGCTCTGGGACTAGCGGGAGGGCAGATACGCAGTATTTT CASSSGTSGRADTQYF
TRBJ2-7 TRBV3-1 few TRBD2 TGTGCCAGCAGCCAAGACGGGAGGAGCCCCTACGAGCAGTACTTC CASSQDGRSPYEQYF
TRBJ2-3 TRBV11-2 . TRBD2 TGTGCCAGCAGCTTAGGGAGTTGGCGCGGGGGGGCCCTAGATACGCAGTATTTT CASSLGSWRGGALDTQYF
TRBJ2-1 TRBV20-1 . . TGCAGTGCCTCCCCCCGCGCCTACAATGAGCAGTTCTTC CSASPRAYNEQFF
TRBJ1-1 TRBV6-5 . TRBD1 TGTGCCAGCAGTTACGACAGGGAGGCCACTGAAGCTTTCTTT CASSYDREATEAFF
TRBJ2-2 TRBV12-3/TRBV12-4 . TRBD2 TGTGCCAGCAGTCCCGGGACTAGCGGGAGATACGGGGAGCTGTTTTTT CASSPGTSGRYGELFF
TRBJ2-5 TRBV3-1 few . TGTGCCAGCAGCCAAGAGGTCGGCAGTCAAGAGACCCAGTACTTC CASSQEVGSQETQYF
TRBJ2-7 TRBV29-1 . . TGCAGCGGGTGGGGGGCTGGGTCCTACGAGCAGTACTTC CSGWGAGSYEQYF
TRBJ2-3 TRBV3-1 . . TGTGCCTTCTGTTTCGGGCGGGGTCTGTTCCAAAGCACAGATACGCAGTATTTT CAFCFGRGLFQSTDTQYF
TRBJ2-7 TRBV7-2 . TRBD1 TGTGCCAGCAGCCCCCGACGGACAGGGGTCGACGAGCAGTACTTC CASSPRRTGVDEQYF
TRBJ1-6 TRBV4-3 . . TGCGCCAGCAGCCAAGATATGAATTCACCCCTCCACTTT CASSQDMNSPLHF
TRBJ2-7 TRBV4-3 few . TGCGCCAGCAGCCAAGATATCCTGAATTACGAGGAGCAGTACTTC CASSQDILNYEEQYF
TRBJ1-5 TRBV20-1 . . TGCAGTGCTAGGGGGGCGGGACACCGTAATCAGCCCCAGCATTTT CSARGAGHRNQPQHF
TRBJ1-2 TRBV25-1 few TRBD1 TGTGCCAGCAGTGGACTGTACAGGGGAGATGGCTACACCTTC CASSGLYRGDGYTF
TRBJ2-2 TRBV7-2 . . TGTGCCAGCACCCTCTGGGCGGGGTCACCCGGGGAGCTGTTTTTT CASTLWAGSPGELFF
TRBJ2-1 TRBV29-1 few . TGCCGGGGTGGGGGCGCCGGTGAGCAGTTCTTC CRGGGAGEQFF
TRBJ2-3 TRBV27 few TRBD2 TGTGCCAGCAGTTCACCTCCTAGCGGGTCCGGAAATACGCAGTATTTT CASSSPPSGSGNTQYF
TRBJ2-2 TRBV12-3/TRBV12-4 many . TGTGCCAGCAGTCTTCTAACCACATGGACCGGGGAGCTGTTTTTT CASSLLTTWTGELFF
TRBJ2-1 TRBV28 . TRBD2 TGTGCCAGCAGCCAAACCCAATTAGCGGGAGGAACCTACAATGAGCAGTTCTTC CASSQTQLAGGTYNEQFF
TRBJ2-5 TRBV6-1 few TRBD1 TGTGCCAGCACCAACCGTAGGGACAGACAAGAGACCCAGTACTTC CASTNRRDRQETQYF
TRBJ1-6 TRBV28 many TRBD1 TGTGCCAGCAGCCCGGGGACAGGGTGGAATTCACCCCTCCACTTT CASSPGTGWNSPLHF
TRBJ2-7 TRBV5-1 . . TGCGCCAGCAGCTTGACCAACTGGGACCAAACCTACGAGCAGTACTTC CASSLTNWDQTYEQYF
TRBJ2-1 TRBV20-1 . . TGCAGTGCTAGAGATCCCAGGGGGGTGGGAAATGAGCAGTTCTTC CSARDPRGVGNEQFF